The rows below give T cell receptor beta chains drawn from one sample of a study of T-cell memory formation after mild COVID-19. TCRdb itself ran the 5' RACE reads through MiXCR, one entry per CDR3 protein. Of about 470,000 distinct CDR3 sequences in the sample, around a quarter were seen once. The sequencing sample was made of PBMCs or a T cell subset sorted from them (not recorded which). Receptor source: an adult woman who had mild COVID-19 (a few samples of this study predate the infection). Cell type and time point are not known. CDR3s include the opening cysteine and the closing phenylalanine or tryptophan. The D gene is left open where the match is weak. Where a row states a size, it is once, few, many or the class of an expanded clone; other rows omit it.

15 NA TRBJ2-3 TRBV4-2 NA TGTGCCAGCAGCCAAGGCCCCCGCTCGGCTGATACGCAGTATTTT CASSQGPRSADTQYF
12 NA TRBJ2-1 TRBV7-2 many TGTGCCAGCAGCTCCCCCCGCGGAGAGCAGTTCTTC CASSSPRGEQFF
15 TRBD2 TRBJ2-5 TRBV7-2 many TGTGCCAGCAGCTTTGTAGCGGGGGGTACGGAGACCCAGTACTTC CASSFVAGGTETQYF
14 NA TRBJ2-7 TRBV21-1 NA TGTGCCAGCAGCAGGGGACAGGTCTTCTACGAGCAGTACTTC CASSRGQVFYEQYF
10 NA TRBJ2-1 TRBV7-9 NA TGTGCCAGCCGGGACGTGAAGCAGTTCTTC CASRDVKQFF
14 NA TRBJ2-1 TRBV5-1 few TGCGCCAGCAGCTTGGGGGCAGGGCTTGATGAGCAGTTCTTC CASSLGAGLDEQFF
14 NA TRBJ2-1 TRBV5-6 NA TGTGCCAGCAGCTTTCAAAGACCTACTCATGAGCAGTTCTTC CASSFQRPTHEQFF
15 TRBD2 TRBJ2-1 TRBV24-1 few TGTGCCACCAGTTTTGGGACTAGCGGGTCGGATGAGCAGTTCTTC CATSFGTSGSDEQFF
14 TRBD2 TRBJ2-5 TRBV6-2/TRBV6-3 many TGTGCCAGCAGTCCGGGACTAGCATGGGAGACCCAGTACTTC CASSPGLAWETQYF
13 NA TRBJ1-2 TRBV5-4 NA TGTGCCAGCAGCAATCAGGGGCCCTATGGCTACACCTTC CASSNQGPYGYTF
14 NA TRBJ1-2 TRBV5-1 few TGCGCCAGCAGCTTGGGACAGGCGTATCCGGGCTACACCTTC CASSLGQAYPGYTF
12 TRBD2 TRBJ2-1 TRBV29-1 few TGCAGCGTTGCAGGAGGGAGGGATGAGCAGTTCTTC CSVAGGRDEQFF
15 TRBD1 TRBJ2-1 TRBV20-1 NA TGCAGTGCTAGAGGGTCGGGACAGATGTACAATGAGCAGTTCTTC CSARGSGQMYNEQFF
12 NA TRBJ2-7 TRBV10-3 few TGTGCCATCAGTGAGATGGGGGACGAGCAGTACTTC CAISEMGDEQYF
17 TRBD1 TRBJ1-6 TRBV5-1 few TGCGCCAGCAGCCCCGGGACAGGGGATTCCTATAATTCACCCCTCCACTTT CASSPGTGDSYNSPLHF
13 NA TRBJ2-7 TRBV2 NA TGTGCCAGCAGTGAATCTGCAGGGTTCGAGCAGTACTTC CASSESAGFEQYF
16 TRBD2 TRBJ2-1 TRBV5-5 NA TGTGCCAGCAGCTTGGCCGGGACTAGCGGGAGGGATGAGCAGTTCTTC CASSLAGTSGRDEQFF
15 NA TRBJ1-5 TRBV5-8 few TGTGCCAGCAGCTTGGAGGCGGGCCTCAATCAGCCCCAGCATTTT CASSLEAGLNQPQHF
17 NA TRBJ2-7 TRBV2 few TGTGCCAGCAGCAAGACGGATTGGGACGGGACCTCCTACGAGCAGTACTTC CASSKTDWDGTSYEQYF
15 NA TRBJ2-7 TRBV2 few TGTGCCAGCACCTTAAATCTTGGGATTCCCTACGAGCAGTACTTC CASTLNLGIPYEQYF
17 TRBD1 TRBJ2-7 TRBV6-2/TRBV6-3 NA TGTGCCAGCAGTAAAACCCGGTCCGGGACAGCCTCCTACGAGCAGTACTTC CASSKTRSGTASYEQYF
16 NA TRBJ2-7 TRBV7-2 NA TGTGCCAGCAGCTTAGGTTCAAATGGGGCCAAGGGGGAGCAGTACTTC CASSLGSNGAKGEQYF
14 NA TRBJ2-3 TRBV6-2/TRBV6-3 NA TGTGCCAGCAGTAACAGTCTCCAAACAGATACGCAGTATTTT CASSNSLQTDTQYF
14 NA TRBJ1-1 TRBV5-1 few TGCGCCAGCAGCTTTCTCCTGGGGTATACTGAAGCTTTCTTT CASSFLLGYTEAFF
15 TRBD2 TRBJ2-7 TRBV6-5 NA TGTGCCAGCGGGGTAATAGCGGGAGGGTGGTACGAGCAGTACTTC CASGVIAGGWYEQYF
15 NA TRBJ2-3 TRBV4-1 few TGCGCCAGCAGCCCTAGCAGAACTAGCACAGATACGCAGTATTTT CASSPSRTSTDTQYF
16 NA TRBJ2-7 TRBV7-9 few TGTGCCAGCAGGGGGCAGAGGGAGCGCTACTCCTACGAGCAGTACTTC CASRGQRERYSYEQYF
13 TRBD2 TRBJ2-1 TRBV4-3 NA TGCGCCAGCAGCCTAACGGGAGGCTATGAGCAGTTCTTC CASSLTGGYEQFF
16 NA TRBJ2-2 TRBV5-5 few TGTGCCAGCAGCCTGCTGGGGGCAGCGAACACCGGGGAGCTGTTTTTT CASSLLGAANTGELFF
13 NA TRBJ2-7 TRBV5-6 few TGTGCCAGCAGCGGCGGACTTTGGTACGAGCAGTACTTC CASSGGLWYEQYF
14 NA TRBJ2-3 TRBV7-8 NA TGTGCCAGCAGCTTAGGTCAGGGTATAGATACGCAGTATTTT CASSLGQGIDTQYF
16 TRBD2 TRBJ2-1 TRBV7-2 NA TGTGCCAGCAGCATAGCTGGACTAGCGGGACGGAATGAGCAGTTCTTC CASSIAGLAGRNEQFF
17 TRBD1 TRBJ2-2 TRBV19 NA TGTGCCAGTAATCGGAGACTCGACAGGGGGAACACCGGGGAGCTGTTTTTT CASNRRLDRGNTGELFF
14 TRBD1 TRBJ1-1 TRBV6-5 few TGTGCCAGCAGTAGAGCTGGACAGGTAAGAGGAGCTTTCTTT CASSRAGQVRGAFF
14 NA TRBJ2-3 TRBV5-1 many TGCGCCAGCAGCTCCTCGGATAATAGAGATACGCAGTATTTT CASSSSDNRDTQYF